The 15 T cell receptor beta chains listed next were all sequenced from one sample in a study of human T cells and chemical hapten exposure. TCRdb ran MiXCR on the RACE reads and lists one entry per CDR3 protein. Here the sample spans roughly 380,000 distinct CDR3 sequences, approximately 5.1% being singletons. Noted time point: pre-sensitization, week 0. This sample's treatment: therapeutic diphenylcyclopropenone sensitization with weekly scalp DPC. The sample here was whole blood, taken in connection with sensitization to the hapten diphenylcyclopropenone (DPC). These receptor sequences come from a woman aged 50 to 60 with alopecia areata. Some clones in this sample may be carry-over from other donors' samples.

The J gene is TRBJ2-3, the V gene TRBV7-2; D perhaps matches TRBD2 (6 bases). Trimming shortened V by 4 bases and J by 2 bases, and 22 bases separated the two germline ends. The CDR3 totals 18 residues. The germline V gene has CDR1 SGHTA and CDR2 FQGNSA. CDR3 nucleotides: TGTGCCAGCAGCTCGGACGGAAGGGGACTCCCTCACACAGATACGCAGTATTTT. This translates into CASSSDGRGLPHTDTQYF.

This clonotype was counted at least ten times. The chain has TRBV3-1 and TRBJ2-7; D unclear. The CDR3 spans 12 residues. V lost 3 bases and J 4 bases, leaving 7 bases between the germline ends. The germline gives CDR1 LGHDT, CDR2 YNNKEL (reference sequence). As DNA, the CDR3 is TGTGCCAGCAGCCATAGGCGGTACGAGCAGTACTTC. Its translation is CASSHRRYEQYF.

This clonotype was observed a few times. The V and J genes are TRBV4-3 and TRBJ2-3; 14 bases fit TRBD2. The junction had 16 bases not matched to a gene; V was cut back by 0 bases and J by 5 bases. The CDR3 spans 21 residues. Germline V lookup: CDR1 LGHNA, CDR2 YSLEER. Here the CDR3 reads CASSQDVGLAGEGALVDTQYF. In nucleotides, the CDR3 is TGCGCCAGCAGCCAAGATGTGGGACTAGCGGGAGAAGGGGCGTTGGTAGATACGCAGTATTTT.

This clonotype was seen a handful of times. The chain links TRBV20-1 to TRBJ1-4; perhaps TRBD1 as D (5 bases). Per the germline V gene, CDR1 is DFQATT and CDR2 is SNEGSKA (reference sequence). The ends were cut back, 5 bases at V and 8 bases at J, with 18 bases in the middle. CDR3 length equals 14 residues. For the CDR3, the DNA is TGCAGTGCTGCTCCCGGGGCCTTAAACGAAAAACTGTTTTTT. Protein sequence: CSAAPGALNEKLFF.

In its sample, this clonotype was seen once. V is TRBV13 and J is TRBJ2-1; 13 bases agree with TRBD2. Germline V lookup: CDR1 PRHDT, CDR2 FYEKMQ (reference sequence). The CDR3 loop spans 19 amino acids. V lost 4 bases to trimming and J lost 0 bases; unmatched junction nucleotides: 9. The DNA of the CDR3 is TGTGCCAGCAGCTCCCGGACTAGCGGGAGTCGTCTCTCCTACAATGAGCAGTTCTTC. This encodes CASSSRTSGSRLSYNEQFF.

This clonotype was detected many times. The chain carries TRBV18 and TRBJ1-1; possible D gene TRBD1, 6 bases. Germline CDR1 and CDR2: KGHSH and LQKENI. This CDR3 spans 15 amino acids. V shed 3 bases and J shed 0 bases, with 11 bases lying between them. CDR3 loop: CASSPPGQLNTEAFF. Here the CDR3 DNA reads TGTGCCAGCTCACCGCCCGGACAGTTGAACACTGAAGCTTTCTTT.

The J gene is TRBJ2-7, the V gene TRBV7-9, with 7 nucleotides matching TRBD2. The V segment lost 5 bases and the J segment 3 bases; nucleotides outside the gene matches: 10. The CDR3 has 15 residues. Germline CDR1 SEHNR, CDR2 FQNEAQ (reference sequence). CDR3 nucleotide sequence: TGTGCCAGCAGCCCCGCGGCTAGCGGCGGCTACGAGCAGTACTTC. Translating gives CASSPAASGGYEQYF.

This chain links TRBV11-2 with TRBJ1-2, with D perhaps TRBD1 (6 bases). The CDR3 contains 16 residues. Per the germline V gene, CDR1 is SGHAT and CDR2 is FQNNGV. V was pared by 4 bases and J by 4 bases, with 19 bases between. The CDR3 is CASSSIRGGLFYGYTF. The CDR3 region has the DNA TGTGCCAGCAGCTCAATTAGAGGGGGGCTTTTCTATGGCTACACCTTC.

This clonotype was seen at least ten times. The V gene is TRBV2, the J gene TRBJ1-5; perhaps TRBD1 as D (5 bases). CDR1 SNHLY and CDR2 FYNNEI come from the germline V gene. The CDR3 runs 14 residues. The CDR3 nucleotides read TGTGCGAGCGAAGGGGACGCGAGAGATCAGCCCCAGCATTTT. Amino acids: CASEGDARDQPQHF. The full variable domain, its missing parts supplied by reference TRBV2 and TRBJ1-5, is EPEVTQTPSHQVTQMGQEVILRCVPISNHLYFYWYRQILGQKVEFLVSFYNNEISEKSEIFDDQFSVERPDGSNFTLKIRSTKLEDSAMYFCASEGDARDQPQHFGDGTRLSIL.

This clonotype was seen only a few times. The CDR3 region has the DNA TGTGCCACCAGCCCGGCCGGGGCGGGAGATACGCAGTATTTT. Translating it yields CATSPAGAGDTQYF. The V gene is TRBV15, the J gene TRBJ2-3; D is possibly TRBD1 or TRBD2 (5 bases each). The CDR3 has 14 residues. CDR1 and CDR2 from the germline V gene are LNHNV and YYDKDF (reference sequence). The ends were cut back, 5 bases at V and 5 bases at J, with 14 bases in the middle.

This chain joins TRBV3-1 and TRBJ2-1; 10 nucleotides align to TRBD1. V dropped 0 bases and J dropped 4; count of bases not matched to a gene: 6. This CDR3 comprises 17 residues. The V gene's germline CDR1 is LGHDT and CDR2 YNNKEL (reference sequence). For the CDR3, the DNA is TGTGCCAGCAGCCAAGATCTTGGGACAGGGGCTTACAATGAGCAGTTCTTC. Translation gives CASSQDLGTGAYNEQFF.

V and J are TRBV7-8 and TRBJ1-4, with no clear D. Deletions cut 0 bases from V and 4 bases from J, with 12 bases between. The CDR3 has 16 amino acids. CDR1 is SGHVS and CDR2 is FQNEAQ in the germline V gene. DNA for the CDR3: TGTGCCAGCAGCTTAGCCCGGGAACCCGTTAATGAAAAACTGTTTTTT. Protein sequence: CASSLAREPVNEKLFF.

A few counts support this clonotype. The chain joins TRBV7-2 to TRBJ2-1; the D call may be TRBD1 or TRBD2 (5 bases each). The germline V gene encodes CDR1 SGHTA and CDR2 FQGNSA. This CDR3 comprises 14 residues. The germline V and J ends were trimmed by 3 bases and 8 bases, with 14 bases remaining between them. The CDR3 loop reads CASSFPGPVDEQFF. The CDR3 nucleotides are TGTGCCAGCAGCTTTCCGGGGCCCGTGGATGAGCAGTTCTTC.

This clonotype was observed at least ten times. V usage is TRBV5-1 and J usage is TRBJ2-3; D is ambiguous. Trimming took off 4 bases at V and 4 bases at J, with 16 bases between the two ends. This CDR3 region has 15 residues. CDR1 and CDR2 (germline): SGHRS, YFSETQ. Here the CDR3 reads CASSEDGLGPDTQYF. The CDR3 DNA reads TGCGCCAGCAGCGAAGACGGGTTGGGCCCAGATACGCAGTATTTT.

This clonotype came up many times. The chain has TRBV30 and TRBJ1-5; TRBD1 matches at 7 bases. Germline values: CDR1 GTSNPN, CDR2 SVGIG (reference sequence). V shed 0 bases and J 6 bases; nucleotides not matched to a gene: 5. The CDR3 spans 14 residues. The CDR3 loop is CAWSVGQGVQPQHF. CDR3 nucleotide sequence: TGTGCCTGGAGTGTGGGCCAGGGGGTTCAGCCCCAGCATTTT.